A selection of T cell receptor beta chains follows, all from one sample in a study of vaccination effects on CD4 cells after COVID-19. The repertoire was sequenced with immunoSEQ multiplex PCR; TCRdb's copy has only in-frame clones and lacks some. The data contain tens of thousands of clones, 73% of them singletons. These receptors' targets are unknown. The sequenced sample was CD4+ T cells from PBMCs cultured with HCoV-229E spike peptides, obtained after COVID-19 vaccination. The receptors were gathered from a human donor who received a COVID-19 vaccine. Each CDR3 is given with its conserved first and last residue. Each record gives: D gene, V gene, J gene, clone size, CDR3 protein, CDR3 DNA. A D gene is named only where the DNA matches it firmly. Size is stated for part of the rows, as once, few or many counts, or as a class when the clone is expanded.

D: TRBD1
V: TRBV7-3
J: TRBJ2-2
size: .
CDR3: CASSPRPGQTNTGELFF
DNA: TGTGCCAGCAGCCCAAGACCGGGACAGACGAACACCGGGGAGCTGTTTTTT

D: .
V: TRBV7-9
J: TRBJ2-5
size: .
CDR3: CASSLAFAGGQIKETQYF
DNA: TGTGCCAGCAGCTTAGCGTTCGCGGGTGGCCAGATTAAAGAGACCCAGTACTTC

D: .
V: TRBV2
J: TRBJ1-2
size: few
CDR3: CASSGQTNYGYTF
DNA: TGTGCCAGCAGTGGACAGACTAACTATGGCTACACCTTC

D: .
V: TRBV18
J: TRBJ1-1
size: .
CDR3: CASSPAMNTEAFF
DNA: TGTGCCAGCTCACCAGCCATGAACACTGAAGCTTTCTTT

D: TRBD2
V: TRBV18
J: TRBJ2-3
size: .
CDR3: CASSPGLDTDTQYF
DNA: TGTGCCAGCTCACCGGGACTAGACACAGATACGCAGTATTTT

D: .
V: TRBV11-3
J: TRBJ1-1
size: .
CDR3: CASSFLGGEAFF
DNA: TGTGCCAGCAGCTTTCTTGGGGGTGAAGCTTTCTTT

D: .
V: TRBV5-1
J: TRBJ1-6
size: .
CDR3: CASSLAPGSADYNSPLHF
DNA: TGCGCCAGCAGCTTGGCGCCAGGGTCTGCAGACTATAATTCACCCCTCCACTTT

D: TRBD1
V: TRBV7-9
J: TRBJ2-5
size: .
CDR3: CASSLSGTGGGETQYF
DNA: TGTGCCAGCAGCTTATCTGGGACAGGGGGAGGAGAGACCCAGTACTTC

D: .
V: TRBV28
J: TRBJ1-5
size: .
CDR3: CASSEAGLVSNQPQHF
DNA: TGTGCCAGCAGCGAAGCAGGGTTGGTTAGCAATCAGCCCCAGCATTTT

D: .
V: TRBV7-3
J: TRBJ2-3
size: .
CDR3: CASSLTSVADTQYF
DNA: TGTGCCAGCAGCTTAACTAGCGTGGCAGATACGCAGTATTTT

D: .
V: TRBV15
J: TRBJ1-2
size: few
CDR3: CATDRDKNYGYTF
DNA: TGTGCCACCGACCGGGACAAGAACTATGGCTACACCTTC

D: .
V: TRBV5-3
J: TRBJ1-2
size: .
CDR3: CARSFKRDNYGYTF
DNA: TGTGCCAGAAGCTTTAAGAGAGATAACTATGGCTACACCTTC

D: TRBD2
V: TRBV7-2
J: TRBJ2-5
size: .
CDR3: CASSLRGVETQYF
DNA: TGTGCCAGCAGCTTACGGGGGGTTGAGACCCAGTACTTC

D: .
V: TRBV5-1
J: TRBJ2-1
size: .
CDR3: CASSFNNEQFF
DNA: TGCGCCAGCAGCTTCAACAATGAGCAGTTCTTC

D: TRBD2
V: TRBV14
J: TRBJ2-1
size: few
CDR3: CASSPWTSTYNEQFF
DNA: TGTGCCAGCAGCCCGTGGACTAGTACGTACAATGAGCAGTTCTTC

D: .
V: TRBV7-9
J: TRBJ1-3
size: .
CDR3: CASSSKGLAGNTIYF
DNA: TGTGCCAGCAGCTCAAAAGGTTTGGCTGGAAACACCATATATTTT

D: .
V: TRBV6-6
J: TRBJ2-1
size: once
CDR3: CASTRTGDFSEQFF
DNA: TGTGCCAGCACCCGTACAGGGGACTTCAGTGAGCAGTTCTTC

D: .
V: TRBV19
J: TRBJ1-1
size: .
CDR3: CASSLQRGARGTEAFF
DNA: TGTGCCAGTAGTCTGCAGAGGGGGGCGAGGGGCACTGAAGCTTTCTTT

D: TRBD1
V: TRBV7-8
J: TRBJ1-5
size: few
CDR3: CASSLTLPGQGYQPQHF
DNA: TGTGCCAGCAGCTTAACTCTTCCGGGACAGGGCTATCAGCCCCAGCATTTT

D: TRBD2
V: TRBV9
J: TRBJ2-2
size: few
CDR3: CASSVQGSGGTGELFF
DNA: TGTGCCAGCAGCGTACAGGGTAGCGGGGGCACCGGGGAGCTGTTTTTT

D: .
V: TRBV7-9
J: TRBJ2-3
size: .
CDR3: CASSAFGGVPDTQYF
DNA: TGTGCCAGCAGCGCGTTCGGGGGAGTCCCAGATACGCAGTATTTT

D: TRBD1
V: TRBV6-5
J: TRBJ1-2
size: .
CDR3: CASSKGQGGGYTF
DNA: TGTGCCAGCAGTAAGGGACAGGGAGGTGGCTACACCTTC

D: .
V: TRBV7-9
J: TRBJ1-2
size: few
CDR3: CASSLTQALGYGYTF
DNA: TGTGCCAGCAGCTTAACCCAGGCGCTGGGGTATGGCTACACCTTC

D: TRBD1
V: TRBV24-1
J: TRBJ1-4
size: .
CDR3: CATSDSRGTNEKLFF
DNA: TGTGCCACCAGTGATTCCAGGGGGACTAATGAAAAACTGTTTTTT

D: .
V: TRBV19
J: TRBJ1-5
size: once
CDR3: CASNTQGGGNQPQHF
DNA: TGTGCCAGTAACACACAGGGCGGAGGCAATCAGCCCCAGCATTTT

D: TRBD1
V: TRBV19
J: TRBJ2-2
size: .
CDR3: CASIEGTGGYTGELFF
DNA: TGTGCCAGTATCGAAGGGACAGGGGGCTATACCGGGGAGCTGTTTTTT

D: .
V: TRBV2
J: TRBJ1-2
size: few
CDR3: CASRHYRAGAAYGYTF
DNA: TGTGCCAGCAGACATTACAGGGCTGGGGCCGCCTATGGCTACACCTTC

D: .
V: TRBV28
J: TRBJ1-1
size: .
CDR3: CASSLSSQWTEAFF
DNA: TGTGCCAGCAGTTTAAGTTCCCAGTGGACTGAAGCTTTCTTT

D: .
V: TRBV5-6
J: TRBJ1-2
size: .
CDR3: CASSPGTYGYTF
DNA: TGTGCCAGCAGCCCCGGGACATATGGCTACACCTTC

D: TRBD1
V: TRBV19
J: TRBJ1-2
size: .
CDR3: CASSSPRDSLNYGYTF
DNA: TGTGCCAGTAGTTCCCCCCGGGACAGCCTTAACTATGGCTACACCTTC

D: TRBD1
V: TRBV3-1/TRBV3-2
J: TRBJ1-4
size: .
CDR3: CASSQNRGITNEKLFF
DNA: TGTGCCAGCAGCCAAAACAGGGGGATCACTAATGAAAAACTGTTTTTT

D: .
V: TRBV23-1
J: TRBJ2-5
size: once
CDR3: CASSRWRGATQETQYF
DNA: TGCGCCAGCAGTCGTTGGAGGGGGGCCACGCAAGAGACCCAGTACTTC

D: .
V: TRBV6-5
J: TRBJ2-5
size: .
CDR3: CASSITDRRETQYF
DNA: TGTGCCAGCAGTATCACAGACAGGAGAGAGACCCAGTACTTC

D: TRBD2
V: TRBV4-3
J: TRBJ2-3
size: .
CDR3: CASSQDSGVWYTDTQYF
DNA: TGCGCCAGCAGCCAAGATAGCGGGGTGTGGTACACAGATACGCAGTATTTT

D: .
V: TRBV7-2
J: TRBJ2-2
size: .
CDR3: CASSLEQKNTGELFF
DNA: TGTGCCAGCAGCTTAGAACAGAAGAACACCGGGGAGCTGTTTTTT

D: .
V: TRBV19
J: TRBJ1-1
size: .
CDR3: CASSELKGWHTEAFF
DNA: TGTGCCAGTAGCGAGCTGAAGGGGTGGCACACTGAAGCTTTCTTT

D: .
V: TRBV3-1/TRBV3-2
J: TRBJ1-5
size: .
CDR3: CASSQDLGAGSNQPQHF
DNA: TGTGCCAGCAGCCAAGATTTGGGGGCGGGAAGCAATCAGCCCCAGCATTTT

D: .
V: TRBV3-1/TRBV3-2
J: TRBJ1-1
size: few
CDR3: CASIKRGVGTEAFF
DNA: TGTGCCAGCATCAAAAGGGGGGTAGGCACTGAAGCTTTCTTT

D: .
V: TRBV19
J: TRBJ1-1
size: .
CDR3: CATRDSHYEAFF
DNA: TGTGCCACACGGGACTCCCACTACGAAGCTTTCTTT

D: .
V: TRBV7-8
J: TRBJ1-5
size: .
CDR3: CASSLISSQPQHF
DNA: TGTGCCAGCAGCTTAATTTCGAGCCAGCCCCAGCATTTT

D: .
V: TRBV20-1
J: TRBJ1-6
size: once
CDR3: CSASVSGTSPLHF
DNA: TGCAGTGCTAGTGTTTCAGGAACTTCACCCCTCCACTTT

D: TRBD2
V: TRBV6-5
J: TRBJ2-2
size: once
CDR3: CASSYGGGGSGELFF
DNA: TGTGCCAGCAGTTACGGAGGCGGGGGTTCCGGGGAGCTGTTTTTT

D: TRBD2
V: TRBV5-1
J: TRBJ2-5
size: few
CDR3: CASSPLAGGQETQYF
DNA: TGCGCCAGCAGCCCCCTAGCGGGGGGACAAGAGACCCAGTACTTC

D: .
V: TRBV7-9
J: TRBJ1-1
size: .
CDR3: CASSLAVGTEAFF
DNA: TGTGCCAGCAGCTTAGCTGTGGGCACTGAAGCTTTCTTT

D: TRBD2
V: TRBV11-2
J: TRBJ2-5
size: .
CDR3: CASSPGLAGGGQETQYF
DNA: TGTGCCAGCAGCCCGGGACTAGCGGGGGGGGGCCAAGAGACCCAGTACTTC